Listed below are T cell receptor beta chains from one sample, sequenced in a study of CD8 T cells in ankylosing spondylitis. TCRdb reanalysed the 5' RACE reads using MiXCR and keeps one entry per CDR3 protein. The sample shows 200,000 or so distinct CDR3 sequences, about 18% of them seen only once. Sample: blood, either unsorted or a sorted T cell fraction (not recorded which). These receptors were taken from a male donor under 30 with ankylosing spondylitis or in good health (not recorded which). CDR3s include the opening cysteine and the closing phenylalanine or tryptophan. D genes are given only for firm matches. Expanded clones get a size class; other rows say once, few or many, or leave the size out.

d_call clone_size j_call v_call cdr3_nt cdr3_aa
. many TRBJ1-1 TRBV9 TGTGCCAGCAGCGGGCGGGATTCAGGCACTGAAGCTTTCTTT CASSGRDSGTEAFF
TRBD1 many TRBJ2-3 TRBV29-1 TGCAGCGTTGAGTACAGGGGGTTGGGTACAGATACGCAGTATTTT CSVEYRGLGTDTQYF
TRBD1 many TRBJ2-1 TRBV29-1 TGCAGCGTGACTGACAGGGTCGAATACAATGAGCAGTTCTTC CSVTDRVEYNEQFF
. many TRBJ2-5 TRBV6-5 TGTGCCAGCACCTCAGGGGACCAAGAGACCCAGTACTTC CASTSGDQETQYF
. many TRBJ2-3 TRBV6-6 TGTGCCAGCAGTTCTCATGGACACGGACGGCGAGGGAACACAGATACGCAGTATTTT CASSSHGHGRRGNTDTQYF
. many TRBJ2-7 TRBV25-1 TGTGCCAGCAGGGGAGTAGTGGGTTCCTCCTACGAGCAGTACTTC CASRGVVGSSYEQYF
TRBD2 few TRBJ2-1 TRBV4-3 TGCGCCAGCAGCCGGGCCGGACTAGCGGGAGTGTATGAGCAGTTCTTC CASSRAGLAGVYEQFF
TRBD2 many TRBJ2-1 TRBV29-1 TGCAGCGTTACTAGCGGGGGTTATTATGAGCAGTTCTTC CSVTSGGYYEQFF
TRBD2 many TRBJ2-1 TRBV28 TGTGCCAGCAGTTTACAGGGACTACGCCCCTACAATGAGCAGTTCTTC CASSLQGLRPYNEQFF
TRBD2 . TRBJ2-1 TRBV20-1 TGCAGTGCCCAGCGGGAGGGCGATGAGCAGTTCTTC CSAQREGDEQFF
. . TRBJ2-5 TRBV7-2 TGTGCCAGCAGCTCAAGTTGGGGGTCCTTTGAGACCCAGTACTTC CASSSSWGSFETQYF
. many TRBJ2-7 TRBV7-8 TGTGCCAGCAGCCACAGGGTAACGCTCGAGCAGTACTTC CASSHRVTLEQYF
. . TRBJ2-3 TRBV7-3 TGTGCCAGCAGCTTAGGCCTGATAGGAGCAGATACGCAGTATTTT CASSLGLIGADTQYF
. . TRBJ2-1 TRBV12-3/TRBV12-4 TGTGCCAGCAGTTTAGAACTAGCTCGGAATGAGCAGTTCTTC CASSLELARNEQFF
. . TRBJ2-1 TRBV7-8 TGTGCCAGCAGCTCGTCGGGGGAGCAGTTCTTC CASSSSGEQFF
. many TRBJ2-1 TRBV12-3/TRBV12-4 TGTGCCAGCAGTTTAATTTCGGGGAATGAGCAGTTCTTC CASSLISGNEQFF
. many TRBJ2-3 TRBV10-3 TGTGCCATCAGAAGCGGGACAGAAGATACGCAGTATTTT CAIRSGTEDTQYF
TRBD2 many TRBJ2-1 TRBV5-1 TGCGCCAGCAGCTTGGGGTCTAGCGGATACAATGAGCAGTTCTTC CASSLGSSGYNEQFF
TRBD1 many TRBJ2-7 TRBV3-1 TGTGCCAGCAGCGCCCAGGGGGCCTACGAGCAGTACTTC CASSAQGAYEQYF
TRBD1 many TRBJ2-1 TRBV29-1 TGCAGCGTTGTGGGGTGGACAGGAGAGCAGTTCTTC CSVVGWTGEQFF
. many TRBJ2-1 TRBV4-2 TGTGCCAGCAGCCAAGTCGGCTATGAGCAGTTCTTC CASSQVGYEQFF
TRBD1 many TRBJ1-2 TRBV20-1 TGCAGTGCTAGAGTACGGACAGGGTTGGTCTATGGCTACACCTTC CSARVRTGLVYGYTF
TRBD2 . TRBJ2-1 TRBV5-1 TGCGCCAGCAGCTTGCCGGGACTAGCGGGAATCAATGAGCAGTTCTTC CASSLPGLAGINEQFF
. many TRBJ2-1 TRBV5-1 TGCGCCAGCAGCCTCTTATCTCCGAGGGCGTCCTACAATGAGCAGTTCTTC CASSLLSPRASYNEQFF
TRBD2 many TRBJ2-1 TRBV3-1 TGTGCCAGCAGCCAAGAGACTAGCGGGAGAAGCAATGAGCAGTTCTTC CASSQETSGRSNEQFF
. many TRBJ2-3 TRBV24-1 TGTGCCACCAGTGATTTGAGCAGGGACACAGATACGCAGTATTTT CATSDLSRDTDTQYF
TRBD2 many TRBJ2-1 TRBV15 TGTGCCACCAGCTTCGGACTAGCGGGAGTGAATGAGCAGTTCTTC CATSFGLAGVNEQFF
. many TRBJ2-3 TRBV13 TGTGCCAGCAGTATGAGGTCGGCCGATACGCAGTATTTT CASSMRSADTQYF